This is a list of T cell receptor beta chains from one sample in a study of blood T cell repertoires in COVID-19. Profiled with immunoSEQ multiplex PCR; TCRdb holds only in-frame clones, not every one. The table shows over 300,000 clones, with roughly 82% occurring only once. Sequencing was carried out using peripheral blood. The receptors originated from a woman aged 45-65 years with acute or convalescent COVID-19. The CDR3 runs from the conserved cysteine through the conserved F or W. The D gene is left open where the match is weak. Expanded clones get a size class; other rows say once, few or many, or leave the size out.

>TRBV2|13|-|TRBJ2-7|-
TGTGCCAGCACCCAGGGGGGATATGGCGAGCAGTACTTC
CASTQGGYGEQYF
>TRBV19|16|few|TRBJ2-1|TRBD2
TGTGCCAGTAGTAGGGGGACTAGCGGGAGATTAAATGAGCAGTTCTTC
CASSRGTSGRLNEQFF
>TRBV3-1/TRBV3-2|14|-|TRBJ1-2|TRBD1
TGTGCCAGCAGCAACCGGGACAGGGACCAGGGCTACACCTTC
CASSNRDRDQGYTF
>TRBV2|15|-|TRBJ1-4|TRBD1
TGTGCCAGCAGGGAGGGGGCGCTGGCTAATGAAAAACTGTTTTTT
CASREGALANEKLFF
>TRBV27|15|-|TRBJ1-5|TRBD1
TGTGCCAGCAGTCCGTGGGACAGGGGGCAGCAGCCCCAGCATTTT
CASSPWDRGQQPQHF
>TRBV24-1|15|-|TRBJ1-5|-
TGTGCCACCAGGATACTAAGACAGGACAATCAGCCCCAGCATTTT
CATRILRQDNQPQHF
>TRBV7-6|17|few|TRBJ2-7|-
TGTGCCAGCAGCTTAGAGGTGACCGGGGTCCACATAACCGAGCAGTACTTC
CASSLEVTGVHITEQYF
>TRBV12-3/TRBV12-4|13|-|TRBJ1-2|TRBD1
TGTGCCAGCAGTTTTTTCGGACAGGGAGGCTACACCTTC
CASSFFGQGGYTF
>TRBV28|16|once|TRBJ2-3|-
TGTGCCAGCAGTTTATCGGGTAGCGGAGGGGAGGATACGCAGTATTTT
CASSLSGSGGEDTQYF
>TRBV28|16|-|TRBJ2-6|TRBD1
TGTGCCAGCAGTCTGTACAGGGGGCAAGGGGCCAACGTCCTGACTTTC
CASSLYRGQGANVLTF
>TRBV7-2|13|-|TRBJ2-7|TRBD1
TGTGCCAGCAGCTTGGACAGGGGCTACGAGCAGTACTTC
CASSLDRGYEQYF
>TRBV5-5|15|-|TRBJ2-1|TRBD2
TGTGCCAGCAGCTTAGGTAGCGGGACGTACAATGAGCAGTTCTTC
CASSLGSGTYNEQFF
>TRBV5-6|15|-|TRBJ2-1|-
TGTGCCAGCAGCGTGTTTAGGCGGGCTTACAATGAGCAGTTCTTC
CASSVFRRAYNEQFF
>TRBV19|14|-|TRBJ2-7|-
TGTGCCAGTAGTATCTGGGACACACCATACGAGCAGTACTTC
CASSIWDTPYEQYF
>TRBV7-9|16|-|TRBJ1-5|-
TGTGCCAGCAGCCTCAAGAGGGAAGATAGCAATCAGCCCCAGCATTTT
CASSLKREDSNQPQHF
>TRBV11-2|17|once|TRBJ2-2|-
TGTGCCAGCAGCTTAGATCAGGTGGGAGCGAACACCGGGGAGCTGTTTTTT
CASSLDQVGANTGELFF
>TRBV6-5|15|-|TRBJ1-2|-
TGTGCCAGCACGACCGGACAGCCTCTGAATAATGGCTACACCTTC
CASTTGQPLNNGYTF
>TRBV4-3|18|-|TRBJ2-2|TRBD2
TGCGCCCCCAGCCGAGTCCGACCGGGACTAGCTAACACCGGGGAGCTGTTTTTT
CAPSRVRPGLANTGELFF
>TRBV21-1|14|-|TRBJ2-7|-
TGTGCCAGCAGCATGCCTGGGACACCCTACGAGCAGTACTTC
CASSMPGTPYEQYF